Listed below are T cell receptor beta chains from one sample, sequenced in a study of CD8 T cells in Susac syndrome. MiXCR, run by TCRdb on the immunoSEQ multiplex PCR reads, gives a single entry per CDR3 protein. The sample lists 130,000 to 150,000 distinct CDR3 sequences; about 94% were seen once. The sample was CD8+ T cells from PBMCs. The origin of the receptors is a human donor in good health. Each CDR3 is given with its conserved first and last residue. Each record gives: CDR3 length, J gene, V gene, clone size, D gene, CDR3 DNA, CDR3 protein. The D gene is left open where the match is weak. Not every row has a clone size; where given, it reads once, few, many or a size class.

18 TRBJ2-2 TRBV5-1 . TRBD2 TGCGCCAGCAGCTTGGTTGCAGTAGCGGGAGGCGGCACCGGGGAGCTGTTTTTT CASSLVAVAGGGTGELFF
11 TRBJ2-7 TRBV27 once . TGTGCCACCGGGGGTCCCTACGAGCAGTACTTC CATGGPYEQYF
13 TRBJ2-1 TRBV20-1 . . TGCAGTGCTGCACCGAGCTCCTACAATGAGCAGTTCTTC CSAAPSSYNEQFF
13 TRBJ2-3 TRBV27 . . TGTGCCAGCAGTTTTATTAGCGCAGATACGCAGTATTTT CASSFISADTQYF
13 TRBJ1-1 TRBV27 . . TGTGCCAGCAGTTTCGCCAGGGAGAATGAAGCTTTCTTT CASSFARENEAFF
16 TRBJ2-3 TRBV29-1 once . TGCAGCGCCGCGATCGCAGACAGGTCTTTGGGAGATACGCAGTATTTT CSAAIADRSLGDTQYF
13 TRBJ2-1 TRBV27 . . TGTGCCAGCAGTTTAAGCCGGAAGAATGAGCAGTTCTTC CASSLSRKNEQFF
14 TRBJ2-3 TRBV6-5 once TRBD1 TGTGCCAGCTCTATGGGACAGCCCACAGATACGCAGTATTTT CASSMGQPTDTQYF
15 TRBJ2-7 TRBV28 . TRBD1 TGTGCCAGCAGCCCTCACCCCGGGACAGACTACGAGCAGTACTTC CASSPHPGTDYEQYF
14 TRBJ2-1 TRBV29-1 . . TGCAGCGTTGGAGGGTCCCCCGCGGGGAATGAGCAGTTCTTC CSVGGSPAGNEQFF
15 TRBJ2-5 TRBV15 . TRBD2 TGTGCCACCAGCAGAATTCTAGCGGGGCAAGAGACCCAGTACTTC CATSRILAGQETQYF
13 TRBJ1-2 TRBV5-1 . . TGCGCCAGCAGTACGGGACCCAACTATGGCTACACCTTC CASSTGPNYGYTF
14 TRBJ1-2 TRBV29-1 . TRBD1 TGCAGCGATTTCGGACAGGGAGGGGACTATGGCTACACCTTC CSDFGQGGDYGYTF
14 TRBJ2-3 TRBV7-2 . . TGTGCCAGCAGCTTAGCTTTGGGGGGAGATACGCAGTATTTT CASSLALGGDTQYF
16 TRBJ2-2 TRBV29-1 . TRBD1 TGCAGCGCTGACGACCCTGGGACAGAAAACACCGGGGAGCTGTTTTTT CSADDPGTENTGELFF
12 TRBJ2-3 TRBV29-1 . TRBD2 TGCAGCGTGAAGTCTAGCGGAGATACGCAGTATTTT CSVKSSGDTQYF
12 TRBJ2-7 TRBV28 . TRBD1 TGTGCCAGCAGAGACAGGGGTAGCGAGCAGTACTTC CASRDRGSEQYF
15 TRBJ2-7 TRBV27 . . TGTGCCAGCAGTTTATCCGGTTATCGTCTCGACGAGCAGTACTTC CASSLSGYRLDEQYF
12 TRBJ1-1 TRBV2 . . TGTGCCAGCAGTAGGGGAGGGAATGAAGCTTTCTTT CASSRGGNEAFF
15 TRBJ1-2 TRBV27 . . TGTGCCAGCAGCCACCCCGGCGCCTTCCCCTATGGCTACACCTTC CASSHPGAFPYGYTF
13 TRBJ2-1 TRBV9 . . TGTGCCAGCAGCCCCGGGGGTCTCAATGAGCAGTTCTTC CASSPGGLNEQFF
13 TRBJ2-3 TRBV6-5 . TRBD1 TGTGCCAGCAGTTACGGGACAGCCGATACGCAGTATTTT CASSYGTADTQYF
15 TRBJ2-7 TRBV29-1 . . TGCAGCGTTGAAGATTGGACCGAGAGCTCCTACGAGCAGTACTTC CSVEDWTESSYEQYF
13 TRBJ2-3 TRBV7-9 . . TGTGCCAGCAGATTAATGTCCACAGATACGCAGTATTTT CASRLMSTDTQYF
11 TRBJ2-5 TRBV30 . . TGTGCCAGTATTGAGGGCCTGACCCAGTACTTC CASIEGLTQYF
16 TRBJ2-3 TRBV29-1 . TRBD2 TGCAGCGTTGAAGAGGGACTAGCGGGAGGCACAGATACGCAGTATTTT CSVEEGLAGGTDTQYF
14 TRBJ2-3 TRBV7-8 . . TGTGCCAGCAGCCATAGACTAGAGAGGAATACGCAGTATTTT CASSHRLERNTQYF
11 TRBJ2-1 TRBV7-9 once . TGTGCCAGCAGCTTCCAAAATGAGCAGTTCTTC CASSFQNEQFF
15 TRBJ2-2 TRBV12-3/TRBV12-4 . . TGTGCCAGCAGTTCGGGCGGAGCGAACACCGGGGAGCTGTTTTTT CASSSGGANTGELFF
15 TRBJ2-7 TRBV30 . TRBD2 TGTGCCTGGAGTGTTGAGCGGGGCAGGTCCTACGAGCAGTACTTC CAWSVERGRSYEQYF
14 TRBJ2-7 TRBV29-1 . . TGCAGCGTCCCCGGGACACACGGAACCTACGAGCAGTACTTC CSVPGTHGTYEQYF
15 TRBJ2-3 TRBV4-1 . TRBD2 TGCGCCAGCAGCCAAACTCTAGCGGGAGCAGATACGCAGTATTTT CASSQTLAGADTQYF
15 TRBJ2-7 TRBV2 . . TGTGCCAGCAGTGACCCGGGGACACGGCTAGGCGAGCAGTACTTC CASSDPGTRLGEQYF
16 TRBJ1-2 TRBV27 . TRBD1 TGTGCCAGCAGTATCCGAACAGGGGGCTTTCGCTATGGCTACACCTTC CASSIRTGGFRYGYTF
13 TRBJ1-1 TRBV7-9 . . TGTGCCAGCAGCTTAGATGGTAGCACTGAAGCTTTCTTT CASSLDGSTEAFF
15 TRBJ2-3 TRBV7-9 . TRBD2 TGTGCCAGCAGCGCCCTAGCGGCTAGCACAGATACGCAGTATTTT CASSALAASTDTQYF
13 TRBJ1-2 TRBV6-1 once . TGTGCCAGCAAGCCCAGGACTTACTATGGCTACACCTTC CASKPRTYYGYTF
15 TRBJ1-1 TRBV7-9 . . TGTGCCAGCAGCCATCCGGGGGAGTCTGCCGATCGGGCTTTCTTT CASSHPGESADRAFF
11 TRBJ2-5 TRBV25-1 . . TGTGCCAGCAGTGAATTCGGGACCCAGTACTTC CASSEFGTQYF
12 TRBJ1-1 TRBV5-6 . . TGTGCCAGCAGCTTGGACGGGTCCGCAGCTTTCTTT CASSLDGSAAFF
13 TRBJ1-5 TRBV3-1 . . TGTGCCAGCAGCCGGACTGATAATCAGCCCCAGCATTTT CASSRTDNQPQHF
16 TRBJ2-3 TRBV20-1 . TRBD2 TGCAGTGCTAGAGATCTCTGGACTAGCGGGATAAATACGCAGTATTTT CSARDLWTSGINTQYF
12 TRBJ2-1 TRBV29-1 . . TGCAGCGTTGCCCATAGCGGTGATGAGCAGTTCTTC CSVAHSGDEQFF
13 TRBJ2-1 TRBV20-1 . . TGCAGTGCTACTAGTGTAACCTACAATGAGCAGTTCTTC CSATSVTYNEQFF
15 TRBJ2-7 TRBV7-2 . TRBD1 TGTGCCAGCAGCTGGGGACAGGGGGCAGGCGGCGAGCAGTACTTC CASSWGQGAGGEQYF
13 TRBJ2-7 TRBV6-5 . TRBD2 TGTGCCAGCAGGAGGACTAGGAGCGCCGAGCAGTACTTC CASRRTRSAEQYF
11 TRBJ1-2 TRBV9 once . TGTGCCAGCAGCTCCCATGGGGGCTACACCTTC CASSSHGGYTF
16 TRBJ2-7 TRBV27 . TRBD2 TGTGCCAGCAGTACACACGGGGCGGGAGGGCCAAACGAGCAGTACTTC CASSTHGAGGPNEQYF
14 TRBJ2-7 TRBV15 . TRBD2 TGTGCCACCAATGGGACTAGCGGGATCTACGAGCAGTACTTC CATNGTSGIYEQYF
14 TRBJ1-2 TRBV27 . TRBD1 TGTGCCAGCAGTTTCTCAGGACAGGGCAGTGGCTACACCTTC CASSFSGQGSGYTF
14 TRBJ2-1 TRBV6-6 . . TGTGCCAGCAGTTCAGGGGACTCCTACAATGAGCAGTTCTTC CASSSGDSYNEQFF
13 TRBJ1-1 TRBV12-3/TRBV12-4 . . TGTGCCAGCAGGGAGGACGGGAGAGGTGAAGCTTTCTTT CASREDGRGEAFF
16 TRBJ2-1 TRBV19 . TRBD2 TGTGCCAGTAGTATAGGGACTAGCGGGAGCCACGGTGAGCAGTTCTTC CASSIGTSGSHGEQFF
13 TRBJ2-1 TRBV6-2/TRBV6-3 once . TGTGCCAGCAGTTATGGAGCGTGGAATGAGCAGTTCTTC CASSYGAWNEQFF
14 TRBJ2-4 TRBV5-6 once TRBD2 TGTGCCAGCAGCCAATGGGGCGGGAGATACATTCAGTACTTC CASSQWGGRYIQYF
18 TRBJ2-5 TRBV14 . TRBD2 TGTGCCAGCAGCCAAGACTCTAGCGGGAGATCAACGTCGGGGACCCAGTACTTC CASSQDSSGRSTSGTQYF
17 TRBJ2-3 TRBV4-3 once . TGCGCCAGCAGCCAATTTCGAGACATCGCATCCACAGATACGCAGTATTTT CASSQFRDIASTDTQYF